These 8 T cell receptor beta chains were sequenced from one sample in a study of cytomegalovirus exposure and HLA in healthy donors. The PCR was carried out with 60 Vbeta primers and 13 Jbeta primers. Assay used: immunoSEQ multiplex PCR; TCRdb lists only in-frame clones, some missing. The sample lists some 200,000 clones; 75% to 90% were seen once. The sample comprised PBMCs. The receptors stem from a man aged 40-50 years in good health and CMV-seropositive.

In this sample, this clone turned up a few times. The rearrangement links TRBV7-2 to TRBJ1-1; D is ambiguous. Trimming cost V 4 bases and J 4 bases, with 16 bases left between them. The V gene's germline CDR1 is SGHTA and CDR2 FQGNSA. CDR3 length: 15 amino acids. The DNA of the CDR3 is TGTGCCAGCAGCTGGGGTCGAGGGCGACCCACTGAAGCTTTCTTT. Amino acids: CASSWGRGRPTEAFF.

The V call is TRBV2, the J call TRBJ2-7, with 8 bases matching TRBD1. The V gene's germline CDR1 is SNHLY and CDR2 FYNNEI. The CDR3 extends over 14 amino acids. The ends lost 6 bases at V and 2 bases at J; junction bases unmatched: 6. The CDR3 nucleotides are TGTGCCAGCAGCGAGCGGACAGGGCCCTACGAGCAGTACTTC. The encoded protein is CASSERTGPYEQYF.

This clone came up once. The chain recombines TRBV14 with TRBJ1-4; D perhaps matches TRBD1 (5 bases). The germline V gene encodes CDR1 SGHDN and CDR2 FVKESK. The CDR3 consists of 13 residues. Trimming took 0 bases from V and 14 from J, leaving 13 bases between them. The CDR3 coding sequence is TGTGCCAGCAGCCAAGATGGGGCGGCACGTCTGTTTTTT. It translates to CASSQDGAARLFF. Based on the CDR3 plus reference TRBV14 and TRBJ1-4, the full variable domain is EAGVTQFPSHSVIEKGQTVTLRCDPISGHDNLYWYRRVMGKEIKFLLHFVKESKQDESGMPNNRFLAERTGGTYSTLKVQPAELEDSGVYFCASSQDGAARLFFGSGTQLSVL.

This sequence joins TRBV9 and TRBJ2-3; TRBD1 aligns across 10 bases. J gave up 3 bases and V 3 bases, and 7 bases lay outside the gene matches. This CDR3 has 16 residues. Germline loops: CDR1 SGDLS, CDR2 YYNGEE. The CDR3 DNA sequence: TGTGCCAGCAGCGCACCTCCGGGACAGGGGACAGATACGCAGTATTTT. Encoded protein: CASSAPPGQGTDTQYF. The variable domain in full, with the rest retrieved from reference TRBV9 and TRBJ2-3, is DSGVTQTPKHLITATGQRVTLRCSPRSGDLSVYWYQQSLDQGLQFLIQYYNGEERAKGNILERFSAQQFPDLHSELNLSSLELGDSALYFCASSAPPGQGTDTQYFGPGTRLTVL.

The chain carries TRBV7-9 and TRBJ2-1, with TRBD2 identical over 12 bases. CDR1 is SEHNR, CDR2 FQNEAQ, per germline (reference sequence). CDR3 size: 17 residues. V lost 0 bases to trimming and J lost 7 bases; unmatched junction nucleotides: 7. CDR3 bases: TGTGCCAGCAGCTTAGCAGGACTAGCGGGGACTGCGAATGAGCAGTTCTTC. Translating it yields CASSLAGLAGTANEQFF.

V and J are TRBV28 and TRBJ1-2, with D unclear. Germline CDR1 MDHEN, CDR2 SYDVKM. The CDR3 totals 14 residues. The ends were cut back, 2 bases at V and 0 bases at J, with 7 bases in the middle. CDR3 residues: CASSLGPPNYGYTF. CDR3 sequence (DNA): TGTGCCAGCAGTTTAGGGCCCCCTAACTATGGCTACACCTTC.

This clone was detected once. CDR3 sequence: CASRPSAPGQGYDGYTF. CDR3 sequence (DNA): TGTGCCAGTAGACCTTCTGCTCCGGGACAGGGCTACGATGGCTACACCTTC. The V gene is TRBV27, the J gene TRBJ1-2, with 9 positions matching TRBD1. The J segment lost 6 bases and the V segment lost 9 bases, leaving 20 bases of the junction unmatched. CDR3 length: 17 amino acids. Germline CDR1 MNHEY, CDR2 SMNVEV (reference sequence).

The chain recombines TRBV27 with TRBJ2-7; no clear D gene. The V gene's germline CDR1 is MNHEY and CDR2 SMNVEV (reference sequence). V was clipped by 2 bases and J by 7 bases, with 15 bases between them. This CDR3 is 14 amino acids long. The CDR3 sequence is CASSLLGRSEEQYF. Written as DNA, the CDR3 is TGTGCCAGCAGTTTACTTGGCAGGTCGGAAGAGCAGTACTTC.